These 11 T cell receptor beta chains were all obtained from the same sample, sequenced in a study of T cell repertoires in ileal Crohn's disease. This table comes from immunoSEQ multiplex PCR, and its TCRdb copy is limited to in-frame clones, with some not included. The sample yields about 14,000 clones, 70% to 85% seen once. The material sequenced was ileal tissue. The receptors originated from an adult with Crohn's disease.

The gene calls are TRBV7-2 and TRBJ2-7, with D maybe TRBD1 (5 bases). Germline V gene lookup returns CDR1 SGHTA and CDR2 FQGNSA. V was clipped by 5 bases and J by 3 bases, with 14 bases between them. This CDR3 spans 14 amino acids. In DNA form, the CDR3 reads TGTGCCAGCAGCCGCAAGGGGATTCTCTACGAGCAGTACTTC. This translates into CASSRKGILYEQYF.

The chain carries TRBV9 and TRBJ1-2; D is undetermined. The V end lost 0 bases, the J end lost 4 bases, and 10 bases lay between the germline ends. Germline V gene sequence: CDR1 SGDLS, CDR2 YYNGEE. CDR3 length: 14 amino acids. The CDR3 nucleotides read TGTGCCAGCAGCGTAGCTACCGTCGGCTATGGCTACACCTTC. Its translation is CASSVATVGYGYTF.

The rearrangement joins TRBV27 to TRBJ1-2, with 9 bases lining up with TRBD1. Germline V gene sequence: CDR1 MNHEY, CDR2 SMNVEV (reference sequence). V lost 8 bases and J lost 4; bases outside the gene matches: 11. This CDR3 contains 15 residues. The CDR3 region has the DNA TGTGCCAGCGGCCCCCGGGGGACAGGGACCTATGGCTACACCTTC. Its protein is CASGPRGTGTYGYTF.

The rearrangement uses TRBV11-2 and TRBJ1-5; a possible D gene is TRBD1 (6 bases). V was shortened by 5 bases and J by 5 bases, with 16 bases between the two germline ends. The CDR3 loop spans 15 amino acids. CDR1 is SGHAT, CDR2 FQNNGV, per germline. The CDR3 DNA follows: TGTGCCAGCAGCCACGGGACAACGGTTGATCAGCCCCAGCATTTT. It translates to CASSHGTTVDQPQHF.

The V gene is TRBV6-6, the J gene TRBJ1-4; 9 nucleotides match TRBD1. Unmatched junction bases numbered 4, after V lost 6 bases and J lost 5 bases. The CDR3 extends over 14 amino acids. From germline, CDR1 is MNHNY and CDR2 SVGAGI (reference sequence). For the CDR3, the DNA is TGTGCCAGCAGGCCCGGGACAGGGAATGAAAAACTGTTTTTT. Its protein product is CASRPGTGNEKLFF.

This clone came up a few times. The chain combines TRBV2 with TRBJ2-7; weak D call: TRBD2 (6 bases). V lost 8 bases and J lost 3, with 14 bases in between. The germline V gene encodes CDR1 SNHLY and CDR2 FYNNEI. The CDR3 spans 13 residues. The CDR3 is CASGGLLVYEQYF. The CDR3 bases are TGTGCCAGCGGGGGACTTTTGGTCTACGAGCAGTACTTC. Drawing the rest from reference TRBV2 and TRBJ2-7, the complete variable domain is EPEVTQTPSHQVTQMGQEVILRCVPISNHLYFYWYRQILGQKVEFLVSFYNNEISEKSEIFDDQFSVERPDGSNFTLKIRSTKLEDSAMYFCASGGLLVYEQYFGPGTRLTVT.

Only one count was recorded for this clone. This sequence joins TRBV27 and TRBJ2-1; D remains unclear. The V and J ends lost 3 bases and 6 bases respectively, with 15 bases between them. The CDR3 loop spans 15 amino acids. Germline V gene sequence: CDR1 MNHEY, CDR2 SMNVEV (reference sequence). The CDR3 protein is CASSFVAALSNEQFF. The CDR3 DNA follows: TGTGCCAGCAGTTTCGTTGCGGCACTATCCAATGAGCAGTTCTTC.

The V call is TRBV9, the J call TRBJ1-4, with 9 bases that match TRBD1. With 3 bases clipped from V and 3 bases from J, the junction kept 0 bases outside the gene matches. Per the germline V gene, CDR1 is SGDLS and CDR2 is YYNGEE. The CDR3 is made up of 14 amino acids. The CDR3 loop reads CASSGTGANEKLFF. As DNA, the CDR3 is TGTGCCAGCAGCGGGACAGGGGCTAATGAAAAACTGTTTTTT.

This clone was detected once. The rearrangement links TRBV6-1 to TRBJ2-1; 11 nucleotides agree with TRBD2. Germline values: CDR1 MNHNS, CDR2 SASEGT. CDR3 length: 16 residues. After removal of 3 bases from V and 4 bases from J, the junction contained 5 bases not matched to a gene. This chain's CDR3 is CASSDLGTSGYNEQFF. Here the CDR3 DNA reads TGTGCCAGCAGTGATTTAGGGACTAGCGGTTACAATGAGCAGTTCTTC.

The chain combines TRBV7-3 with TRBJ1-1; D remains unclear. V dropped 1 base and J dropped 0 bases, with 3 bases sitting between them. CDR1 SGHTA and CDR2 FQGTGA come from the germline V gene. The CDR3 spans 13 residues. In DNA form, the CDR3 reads TGTGCCAGCAGCTTAAGTATGAACACTGAAGCTTTCTTT. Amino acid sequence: CASSLSMNTEAFF.

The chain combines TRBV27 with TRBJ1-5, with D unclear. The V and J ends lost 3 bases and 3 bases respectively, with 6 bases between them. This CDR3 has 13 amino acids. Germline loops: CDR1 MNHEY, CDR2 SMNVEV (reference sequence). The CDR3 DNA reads TGTGCCAGCAGTTTTTCTCCCAATCAGCCCCAGCATTTT. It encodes CASSFSPNQPQHF.